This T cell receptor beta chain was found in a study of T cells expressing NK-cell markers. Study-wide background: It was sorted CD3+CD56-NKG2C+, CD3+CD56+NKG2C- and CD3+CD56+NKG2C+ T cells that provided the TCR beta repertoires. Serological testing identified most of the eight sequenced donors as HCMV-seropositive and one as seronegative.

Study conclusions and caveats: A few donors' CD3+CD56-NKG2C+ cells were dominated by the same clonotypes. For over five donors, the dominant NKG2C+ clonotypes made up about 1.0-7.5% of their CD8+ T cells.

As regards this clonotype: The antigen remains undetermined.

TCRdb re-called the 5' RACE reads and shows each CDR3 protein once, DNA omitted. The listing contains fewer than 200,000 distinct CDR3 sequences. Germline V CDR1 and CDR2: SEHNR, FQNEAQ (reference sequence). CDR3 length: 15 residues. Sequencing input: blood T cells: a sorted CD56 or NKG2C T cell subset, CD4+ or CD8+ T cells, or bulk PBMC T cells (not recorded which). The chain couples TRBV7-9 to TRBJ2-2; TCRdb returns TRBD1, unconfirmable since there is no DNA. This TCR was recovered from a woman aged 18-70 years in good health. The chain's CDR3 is CASSLGQGSTGELFF.